This T cell receptor beta chain originates from a study of shared clonotypes between healthy human individuals. At the deep level, the assay was run. The authors' processing: For the immunoSEQ data, sequences were junction-only without quality scores, so filtering differed. Data came from immunoSEQ multiplex PCR; TCRdb stores just in-frame clones and leaves some out. V and J calls and clone size are copied from that table; D and trimming were computed from the DNA. The sample lists 850,000 to 1,200,000 clones, approximately 72% seen once, with about 1.5% in the top ten. The CDR3 loop spans 13 amino acids. CDR1 is KGHSH and CDR2 is LQKENI in the germline V gene. Trimming shortened V by 4 bases and J by 10 bases, and 16 bases separated the two germline ends.

The sequence came from a man between 18 and 35 years old in good health. The material sequenced was memory CD4+ T cells sorted from blood. As to subset: CD45RA-negative fraction. The chain couples TRBV18 to TRBJ1-1; D gene uncertain. The DNA for the CDR3 is TGTGCCAGCTCACGCCGGGCCCCCGCGGGAGCTTTCTTT. This encodes CASSRRAPAGAFF.